The T cell receptor beta chain described here comes from a study of beta chain features in type 1 diabetes. Overall study findings and caveats: When cDNA is sequenced, cells with high TCR expression could be over-represented. Possible PCR preference for shorter templates applied equally to patients and controls.

Germline CDR1 LGHNA, CDR2 YSLEER. The CDR3 runs 13 residues. V lost 0 bases and J 12 bases, leaving 12 bases between the germline ends. Isolated RNA was reverse transcribed in full, so expressed TCRB transcripts were sequenced. Roughly 3.6 million reads, on average, came from each naive, central memory and regulatory T cell sample. Assay used: immunoSEQ multiplex PCR; TCRdb lists only in-frame clones, some missing. The table shows some 900,000 clones, with roughly a sixth occurring only once. To note about this clone: Its antigen is still unknown.

This TCR was recovered from a woman aged 18 to 35 in good health. The specimen sequenced was naive CD4+ T cells from blood. The rearrangement uses TRBV4-3 and TRBJ2-1; maybe TRBD2 (6 bases). The CDR3 reads CASSQDRDWGQFF. In nucleotides, the CDR3 is TGCGCCAGCAGCCAAGACCGGGACTGGGGGCAGTTCTTC.